Listed here are 31 T cell receptor beta chains from one sample, sequenced in a study of blood T cells in healthy people across ages. A second PCR of 7 to 11 cycles used a sample-barcoded 5' primer and a J-beta primer mix. Via MiXCR, TCRdb re-called the 5' RACE reads, giving one row per CDR3 protein. The sample has roughly 1,700,000 distinct CDR3 sequences; over 25% are singletons. Sample: blood. These receptor sequences come from a woman aged 25 to 39 in good health.

This sequence joins TRBV20-1 and TRBJ1-1, with D maybe TRBD1 (6 bases). CDR1 is DFQATT and CDR2 is SNEGSKA in the germline V gene (reference sequence). The CDR3 has 14 residues. Trimming left V 0 bases short and J 4 bases short, with 12 bases between. The CDR3 spells CSARDGGGRTEAFF. The CDR3 DNA reads as TGCAGTGCTAGAGATGGGGGCGGGCGCACTGAAGCTTTCTTT.

This clonotype was counted only a few times. The chain joins TRBV11-2 to TRBJ2-7, with D possibly matching TRBD2 (6 bases). CDR3 length: 14 residues. Germline values: CDR1 SGHAT, CDR2 FQNNGV. Trimming stripped 8 bases from V and 2 bases from J, with 16 bases between. The DNA of the CDR3 is TGTGCCAGCCGAAGGGACTTCCGGGCCTACGAGCAGTACTTC. This sequence encodes CASRRDFRAYEQYF.

V is TRBV7-2 and J is TRBJ2-3; D uncertain. The CDR3 loop spans 13 amino acids. Per the germline V gene, CDR1 is SGHTA and CDR2 is FQGNSA. Trimming removed 0 bases from V and 4 bases from J, with 5 bases in between. This CDR3 reads CASSLALPDTQYF. The CDR3, as DNA: TGTGCCAGCAGCTTAGCCCTCCCAGATACGCAGTATTTT.

This clonotype has just a few counts. V gene TRBV29-1 combines with J gene TRBJ1-1; perhaps TRBD1 as D (6 bases). Trimming removed 3 bases at V and 10 bases at J, with 15 bases between. The CDR3 spans 12 residues. From germline, CDR1 is SQVTM and CDR2 ANQGSEA. The CDR3 sequence: CSVDNRVGGAFF. CDR3 DNA: TGCAGCGTTGACAACAGGGTCGGGGGAGCTTTCTTT.

This rearrangement joins TRBV7-9 to TRBJ1-2; 8 bases are a match to TRBD1. The V segment lost 2 bases and the J segment 8 bases; nucleotides outside the gene matches: 10. The CDR3 contains 15 residues. Germline V gene lookup returns CDR1 SEHNR and CDR2 FQNEAQ (reference sequence). The DNA for the CDR3 is TGTGCCAGCAGCTTATATGGGACAGGACAGAAAGGCTACACCTTC. It codes for CASSLYGTGQKGYTF.

This clonotype was counted a few times. The chain carries TRBV29-1 and TRBJ1-4; unclear D gene. CDR1 is SQVTM and CDR2 is ANQGSEA in the germline V gene. The CDR3 is 12 residues long. CDR3 residues: CGFRGVGEKLFF. DNA for the CDR3: TGCGGATTCCGGGGAGTTGGCGAAAAACTGTTTTTT.

The chain employs TRBV11-2 and TRBJ1-1; TRBD1 aligns across 9 bases. The length of the CDR3 is 16 residues. Germline-derived CDR1 and CDR2 are SGHAT and FQNNGV. J lost 5 bases, V lost 1 base, and 8 bases had no gene match. CDR3 amino acids: CASSLGGGQGGTEAFF. As DNA, the CDR3 is TGTGCCAGCAGCTTAGGGGGGGGACAGGGAGGGACTGAAGCTTTCTTT. The full variable domain, its missing parts supplied by reference TRBV11-2 and TRBJ1-1, is EAGVAQSPRYKIIEKRQSVAFWCNPISGHATLYWYQQILGQGPKLLIQFQNNGVVDDSQLPKDRFSAERLKGVDSTLKIQPAKLEDSAVYLCASSLGGGQGGTEAFFGQGTRLTVV.

The chain is built from TRBV30 and TRBJ1-2; TRBD1 agrees at 8 bases. The ends lost 0 bases at V and 6 bases at J; junction bases unmatched: 6. This CDR3 is 14 amino acids long. Germline CDR1 and CDR2: GTSNPN and SVGIG (reference sequence). CDR3 in DNA: TGTGCCTGGAGTGTAGGACAGGGCTGGAATGGCTACACCTTC. It yields the protein CAWSVGQGWNGYTF.

This clonotype was observed once. The V and J genes are TRBV18 and TRBJ1-6; the D is unclear. The CDR3 is 16 amino acids. The V gene lost 5 bases and the J gene lost 0 bases, with 11 bases spanning the gap. The germline V gene encodes CDR1 KGHSH and CDR2 LQKENI. In nucleotides, the CDR3 is TGTGCCAGCTCATCCTCACAGAGCTCCTATAATTCACCCCTCCACTTT. As protein: CASSSSQSSYNSPLHF. Filled out from reference TRBV18 and TRBJ1-6, the complete variable domain reads NAGVMQNPRHLVRRRGQEARLRCSPMKGHSHVYWYRQLPEEGLKFMVYLQKENIIDESGMPKERFSAEFPKEGPSILRIQQVVRGDSAAYFCASSSSQSSYNSPLHFGNGTRLTVT.

This clonotype has ten or more counts. The chain couples TRBV20-1 to TRBJ2-5; weak D call: TRBD1 (5 bases). This CDR3 spans 12 amino acids. The germline V gene has CDR1 DFQATT and CDR2 SNEGSKA (reference sequence). V shed 0 bases and J shed 4 bases, with 6 bases lying between them. The CDR3 protein is CSARDQGETQYF. CDR3 coding DNA: TGCAGTGCTAGAGATCAGGGAGAGACCCAGTACTTC.

This chain links TRBV11-3 with TRBJ2-1; no clear D. CDR1 SGHNT and CDR2 YENEEA come from the germline V gene. This CDR3 is built from 14 residues. V was clipped by 1 base and J by 5 bases, with 9 bases between them. The CDR3 DNA reads TGTGCCAGCAGCTTAGGAGGTTCCAACAATGAGCAGTTCTTC. This translates into CASSLGGSNNEQFF.

With respect to this clonotype: A read error is possible here, since a much larger clone lies one base away. The chain links TRBV10-1 to TRBJ2-7, with D perhaps being TRBD1 or TRBD2 (5 bases each). Looked up from germline, CDR1 is WNHNN and CDR2 is SYGVQD (reference sequence). The CDR3 is made up of 13 amino acids. The CDR3 nucleotides are TGCACCAGCAGTGCCGAGGGACCCTACGAGCAGTACTTC. It codes for CTSSAEGPYEQYF.

The rearrangement links TRBV20-1 to TRBJ1-3, with no clear D. Trimming pared 5 bases from V and 0 bases from J, leaving 11 bases between. CDR1 DFQATT and CDR2 SNEGSKA come from the germline V gene (reference sequence). The CDR3 covers 14 residues. CDR3 sequence (DNA): TGCAGTGCTGCTGACCGAGGCTCTGGAAACACCATATATTTT. Translated, it gives CSAADRGSGNTIYF.

CDR3 sequence reads: CASSLAGTGTSPLHF. DNA of the CDR3: TGTGCCAGCAGCTTAGCTGGGACAGGGACTTCACCCCTCCACTTT. The V call is TRBV7-9, the J call TRBJ1-6, with TRBD1 identical over 9 bases. V trimming: 0 bases; J trimming: 9 bases; junction bases outside the gene matches: 3. This CDR3 has 15 residues. Germline V gives CDR1 SEHNR, CDR2 FQNEAQ (reference sequence).

The chain links TRBV25-1 to TRBJ2-1; D is ambiguous. V dropped 1 base and J dropped 5 bases, with 9 bases sitting between them. This CDR3 spans 14 amino acids. The germline gives CDR1 MGHDK, CDR2 SYGVNS. CDR3 loop: CASSEFGVHNEQFF. DNA for the CDR3: TGTGCCAGCAGTGAATTTGGGGTCCACAATGAGCAGTTCTTC.

This clonotype was seen at least ten times. The J gene is TRBJ2-1, the V gene TRBV2; 12 nucleotides agree with TRBD2. The CDR3 runs to 16 residues. CDR1 SNHLY and CDR2 FYNNEI come from the germline V gene. Trimming at V came to 6 bases and at J to 8 bases, leaving 11 bases not matched to a gene. The CDR3 DNA reads as TGTGCCAGCAGGAACCTGGGGACTAGCGGGCCCTATGAGCAGTTCTTC. It is translated as CASRNLGTSGPYEQFF.

Only a few counts were recorded for this clonotype. The V call is TRBV6-5, the J call TRBJ1-4, with 9 bases identical to TRBD1. Trimming cost V 7 bases and J 7 bases; bases outside gene matches: 10. The CDR3 loop spans 15 amino acids. The germline V gene has CDR1 MNHEY and CDR2 SVGAGI. The chain's CDR3 is CASTHNRGLGEKLFF. The DNA of the CDR3 is TGTGCCAGCACCCACAACAGGGGGCTTGGTGAAAAACTGTTTTTT.

This clonotype appeared many times. The chain joins TRBV6-5 to TRBJ1-2; 9 positions match TRBD1. V shed 2 bases and J 2 bases; nucleotides not matched to a gene: 0. Germline values: CDR1 MNHEY, CDR2 SVGAGI. This CDR3 comprises 14 residues. DNA of the CDR3: TGTGCCAGCAGTTACGACAGGGGGAACTATGGCTACACCTTC. Encoded protein: CASSYDRGNYGYTF.

V gene TRBV20-1 combines with J gene TRBJ1-1; D gene unclear. V shed 5 bases and J shed 5 bases, with 15 bases lying between them. The CDR3 runs 13 residues. The germline V gene has CDR1 DFQATT and CDR2 SNEGSKA (reference sequence). The CDR3 here is CSAESPQGTEAFF. DNA for the CDR3: TGCAGTGCTGAATCGCCCCAAGGAACTGAAGCTTTCTTT.

This clonotype was detected a few times. This sequence joins TRBV6-1 and TRBJ1-4, with D maybe TRBD1 (5 bases). Germline loops: CDR1 MNHNS, CDR2 SASEGT. CDR3 size: 15 residues. Trimming cost V 4 bases and J 0 bases, with 9 bases left between them. The CDR3 region has the DNA TGTGCCAGCAGTGGACAGCGGGCAACTAATGAAAAACTGTTTTTT. This codes for CASSGQRATNEKLFF.

This chain links TRBV29-1 with TRBJ1-1; a possible D gene is TRBD1 (6 bases). Trimming removed 5 bases at V and 4 bases at J, with 17 bases between. The length of the CDR3 is 14 residues. The germline CDR1 and CDR2 sequences are SQVTM and ANQGSEA. The chain's CDR3 is CSVKRGGTGTEAFF. The CDR3 DNA is TGCAGCGTTAAAAGGGGGGGTACGGGCACTGAAGCTTTCTTT.

The sample holds many counts of this clonotype. The chain uses TRBV5-1 and TRBJ2-3; TRBD2 is a possible D gene (5 bases). The V end lost 4 bases, the J end lost 6 bases, and 9 bases lay between the germline ends. The length of the CDR3 is 12 residues. Germline V lookup: CDR1 SGHRS, CDR2 YFSETQ. In DNA form, the CDR3 reads TGCGCCAGCAGCCGGGAACGGGATACGCAGTATTTT. Protein: CASSRERDTQYF.

This clonotype was seen many times. V is TRBV28 and J is TRBJ2-7; D is perhaps TRBD2 (6 bases). CDR3 length: 13 amino acids. In germline, CDR1 is MDHEN, CDR2 SYDVKM. V shed 5 bases and J shed 0 bases, with 8 bases lying between them. DNA of the CDR3: TGTGCCAGCAGTCTAGCGAACTCCTACGAGCAGTACTTC. This translates into CASSLANSYEQYF.

This clonotype was observed once. The J gene is TRBJ1-1, the V gene TRBV9; no definite D call. This CDR3 has 14 residues. Germline values: CDR1 SGDLS, CDR2 YYNGEE. V was trimmed by 4 bases and J by 5 bases, leaving 15 bases between them. CDR3 DNA sequence: TGTGCCAGCAGCCCTCACATGGGAGTGACTGAAGCTTTCTTT. Amino acid sequence: CASSPHMGVTEAFF.

V is TRBV3-1 and J is TRBJ2-1; the D call may be TRBD1 or TRBD2 (6 bases each). This CDR3 is built from 14 residues. The germline V gene encodes CDR1 LGHDT and CDR2 YNNKEL (reference sequence). V lost 3 bases and J lost 5, with 11 bases in between. The CDR3, as DNA: TGTGCCAGCAGCCAGGGGGGCCTAAACAATGAGCAGTTCTTC. It yields the protein CASSQGGLNNEQFF.

Concerning this clonotype: Possible read error: a much larger clone is one base away. The gene calls are TRBV7-2 and TRBJ1-1; TRBD1 matches 7 bases. Germline V gene sequence: CDR1 SGHTA, CDR2 FQGNSA. V was clipped by 3 bases and J by 7 bases; unmatched bases: 11. The CDR3 covers 15 residues. The CDR3 DNA reads as TGTGCCAGCAGCTTTCACAAGGGGGCGCGCATTGAAGCTTTCTTT. Translation: CASSFHKGARIEAFF.

The rearrangement uses TRBV7-9 and TRBJ2-1, with D hard to call. The germline V gene encodes CDR1 SEHNR and CDR2 FQNEAQ (reference sequence). The V gene lost 5 bases and the J gene lost 0 bases, with 17 bases spanning the gap. CDR3 length: 17 amino acids. The chain's CDR3 is CASSGGVDRSSYNEQFF. The CDR3, as DNA: TGTGCCAGCAGCGGTGGGGTTGATCGAAGCTCCTACAATGAGCAGTTCTTC.

This clonotype appeared once. The chain is built from TRBV20-1 and TRBJ2-1; D is unresolved. The V gene lost 5 bases and the J gene lost 2 bases, with 16 bases spanning the gap. The germline V gene encodes CDR1 DFQATT and CDR2 SNEGSKA (reference sequence). This CDR3 comprises 15 residues. CDR3 in amino acids: CSALDLSGAYNEQFF. Here the CDR3 DNA reads TGCAGTGCTCTAGACTTGTCTGGGGCCTACAATGAGCAGTTCTTC.

The V call is TRBV14, the J call TRBJ2-2; no clear D gene. The ends were cut back, 9 bases at V and 2 bases at J, with 13 bases in the middle. Germline V gene sequence: CDR1 SGHDN, CDR2 FVKESK. The CDR3 consists of 14 residues. CDR3 sequence: CASGLLVNTGELFF. For the CDR3, the DNA is TGTGCCAGTGGCCTCCTAGTCAACACCGGGGAGCTGTTTTTT.

This clonotype was picked up a small number of times. The rearrangement joins TRBV7-9 to TRBJ2-7, with 8 positions matching TRBD1. V trimming: 11 bases; J trimming: 6 bases; junction bases outside the gene matches: 9. The CDR3 covers 12 residues. CDR1 and CDR2 (germline): SEHNR, FQNEAQ (reference sequence). CDR3 sequence reads: CAGRQGASEQYF. The CDR3 coding sequence is TGTGCCGGACGGCAGGGGGCTTCCGAGCAGTACTTC.

Many counts were recorded for this clonotype. This chain joins TRBV4-2 and TRBJ2-7; 12 bases agree with TRBD2. V dropped 0 bases and J dropped 3; count of bases not matched to a gene: 3. The CDR3 covers 16 residues. Germline V gene data show CDR1 as LGHNA and CDR2 as YNFKEQ. The CDR3 is CASSQDQLAGGYEQYF. CDR3 bases: TGTGCCAGCAGCCAAGATCAACTAGCGGGAGGCTACGAGCAGTACTTC.